This T cell receptor beta chain is drawn from a study of T cells in Graves' hyperthyroidism and ophthalmopathy. Study-level points and caveats: Blood shared most expanded thyroid clonotypes above 0.001. Ophthalmopathy, as predicted by the model, came a median about six months after the prediction.

RNA transcripts gave rise to amplified TCR beta CDR3 regions. A set of HTBI primers served as the primers for a first-round RT-PCR of the TCR CDR3. TCRdb fed the multiplex PCR reads into MiXCR, producing one record per CDR3 protein. The sample has a few hundred thousand distinct CDR3 sequences, approximately 15% seen once. It was uncontrolled infection, other autoimmune disease, pregnancy or lactation that excluded patients. On this clonotype itself: The antigen is not known.

Specimen: blood. The receptor was isolated from a woman aged 40 to 55 with Graves' ophthalmopathy.

The CDR3 DNA is TGCGCCAGCAGCCCCCGAGGGGGGGATAACTATGGCTACACCTTC. Translation: CASSPRGGDNYGYTF. This sequence joins TRBV5-1 and TRBJ1-2; tentatively, D is TRBD1 (6 bases). V was pared by 4 bases and J by 1 base, with 14 bases between. Germline V gives CDR1 SGHRS, CDR2 YFSETQ. The CDR3 totals 15 residues.